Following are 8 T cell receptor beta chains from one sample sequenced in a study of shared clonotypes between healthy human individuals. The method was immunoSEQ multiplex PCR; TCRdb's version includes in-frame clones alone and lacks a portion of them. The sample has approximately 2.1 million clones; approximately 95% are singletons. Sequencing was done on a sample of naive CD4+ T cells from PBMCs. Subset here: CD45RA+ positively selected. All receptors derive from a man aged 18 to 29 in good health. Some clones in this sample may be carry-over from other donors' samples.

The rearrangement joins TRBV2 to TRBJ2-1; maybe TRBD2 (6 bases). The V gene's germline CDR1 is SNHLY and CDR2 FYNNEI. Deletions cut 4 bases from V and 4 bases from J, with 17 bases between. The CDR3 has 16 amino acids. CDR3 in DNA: TGTGCCAGCAGTGTCTACGGGGCTAGCGCGTACAATGAGCAGTTCTTC. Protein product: CASSVYGASAYNEQFF. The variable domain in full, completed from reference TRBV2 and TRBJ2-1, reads EPEVTQTPSHQVTQMGQEVILRCVPISNHLYFYWYRQILGQKVEFLVSFYNNEISEKSEIFDDQFSVERPDGSNFTLKIRSTKLEDSAMYFCASSVYGASAYNEQFFGPGTRLTVL.

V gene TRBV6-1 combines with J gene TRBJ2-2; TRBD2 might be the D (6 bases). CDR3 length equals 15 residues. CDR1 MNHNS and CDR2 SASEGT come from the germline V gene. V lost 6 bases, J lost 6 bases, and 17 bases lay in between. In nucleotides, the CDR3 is TGTGCCAGCAGAAAGACCGGGACTTCGGCCGGGGAGCTGTTTTTT. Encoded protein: CASRKTGTSAGELFF.

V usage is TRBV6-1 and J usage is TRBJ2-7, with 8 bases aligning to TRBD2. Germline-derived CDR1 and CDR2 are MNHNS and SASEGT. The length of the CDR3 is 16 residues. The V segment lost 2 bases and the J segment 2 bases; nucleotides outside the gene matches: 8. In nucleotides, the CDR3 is TGTGCCAGCAGTGAACGGGACGGGAGGGCCACCTACGAGCAGTACTTC. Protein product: CASSERDGRATYEQYF.

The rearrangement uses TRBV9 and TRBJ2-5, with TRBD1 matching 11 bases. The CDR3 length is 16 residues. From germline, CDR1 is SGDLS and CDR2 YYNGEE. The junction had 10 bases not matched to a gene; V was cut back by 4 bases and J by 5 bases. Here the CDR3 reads CASSPRGQGVGETQYF. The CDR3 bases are TGTGCCAGCAGCCCCCGGGGACAGGGGGTAGGGGAGACCCAGTACTTC.

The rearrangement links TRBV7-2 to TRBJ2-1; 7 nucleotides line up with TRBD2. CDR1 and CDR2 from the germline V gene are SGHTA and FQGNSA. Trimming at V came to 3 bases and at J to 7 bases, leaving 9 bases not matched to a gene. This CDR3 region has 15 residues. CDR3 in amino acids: CASSFRDYTGNEQFF. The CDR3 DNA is TGTGCCAGCAGCTTCCGGGACTATACTGGAAATGAGCAGTTCTTC.

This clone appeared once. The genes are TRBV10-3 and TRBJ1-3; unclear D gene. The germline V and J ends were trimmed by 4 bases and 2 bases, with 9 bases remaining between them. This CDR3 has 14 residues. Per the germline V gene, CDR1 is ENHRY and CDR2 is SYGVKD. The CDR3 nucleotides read TGTGCCATCAGTGTATATAGGGCTGGAAACACCATATATTTT. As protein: CAISVYRAGNTIYF.

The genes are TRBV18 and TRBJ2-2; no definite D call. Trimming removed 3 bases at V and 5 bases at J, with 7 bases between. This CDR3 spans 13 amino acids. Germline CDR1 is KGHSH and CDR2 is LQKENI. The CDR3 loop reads CASSPTVTGELFF. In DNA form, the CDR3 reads TGTGCCAGCTCACCTACCGTTACCGGGGAGCTGTTTTTT.

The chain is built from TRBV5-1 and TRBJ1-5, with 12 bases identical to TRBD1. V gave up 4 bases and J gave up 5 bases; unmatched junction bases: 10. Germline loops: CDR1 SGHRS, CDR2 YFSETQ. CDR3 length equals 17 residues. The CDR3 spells CASSPGSGQGAYQPQHF. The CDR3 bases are TGCGCCAGCAGCCCGGGTTCGGGACAGGGGGCTTATCAGCCCCAGCATTTT. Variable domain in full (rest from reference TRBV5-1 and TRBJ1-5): KAGVTQTPRYLIKTRGQQVTLSCSPISGHRSVSWYQQTPGQGLQFLFEYFSETQRNKGNFPGRFSGRQFSNSRSEMNVSTLELGDSALYLCASSPGSGQGAYQPQHFGDGTRLSIL.